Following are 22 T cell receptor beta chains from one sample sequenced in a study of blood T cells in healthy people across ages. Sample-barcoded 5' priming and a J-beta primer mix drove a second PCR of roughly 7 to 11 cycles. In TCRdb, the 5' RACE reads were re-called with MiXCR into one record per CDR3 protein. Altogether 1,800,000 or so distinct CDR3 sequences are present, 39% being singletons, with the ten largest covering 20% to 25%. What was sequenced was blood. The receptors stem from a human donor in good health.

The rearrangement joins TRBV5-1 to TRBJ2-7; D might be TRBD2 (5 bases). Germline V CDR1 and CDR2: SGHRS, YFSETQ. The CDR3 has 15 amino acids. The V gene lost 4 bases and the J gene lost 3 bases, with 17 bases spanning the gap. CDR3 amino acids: CASSVRAGDDYEQYF. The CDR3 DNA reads TGCGCCAGCAGCGTGAGGGCAGGCGACGACTACGAGCAGTACTTC. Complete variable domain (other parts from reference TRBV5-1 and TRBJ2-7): KAGVTQTPRYLIKTRGQQVTLSCSPISGHRSVSWYQQTPGQGLQFLFEYFSETQRNKGNFPGRFSGRQFSNSRSEMNVSTLELGDSALYLCASSVRAGDDYEQYFGPGTRLTVT.

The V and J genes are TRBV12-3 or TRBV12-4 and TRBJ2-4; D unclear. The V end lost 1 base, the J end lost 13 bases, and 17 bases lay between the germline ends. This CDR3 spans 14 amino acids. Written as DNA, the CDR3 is TGTGCCAGCAGTTTAGGGGGTTCCGGGCTGGAGCAGTACTTC. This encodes CASSLGGSGLEQYF.

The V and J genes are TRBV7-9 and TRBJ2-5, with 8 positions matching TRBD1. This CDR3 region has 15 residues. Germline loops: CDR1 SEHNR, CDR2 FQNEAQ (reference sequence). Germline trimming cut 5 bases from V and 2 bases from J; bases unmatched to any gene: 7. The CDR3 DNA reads TGTGCCAGCAGCCGGACAGGGCCTACTCAAGAGACCCAGTACTTC. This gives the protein CASSRTGPTQETQYF.

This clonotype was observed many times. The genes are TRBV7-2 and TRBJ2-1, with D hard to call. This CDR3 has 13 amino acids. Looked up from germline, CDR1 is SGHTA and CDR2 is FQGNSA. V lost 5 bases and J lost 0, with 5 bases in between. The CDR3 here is CASSPRSYNEQFF. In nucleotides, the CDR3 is TGTGCCAGCAGCCCACGCTCCTACAATGAGCAGTTCTTC.

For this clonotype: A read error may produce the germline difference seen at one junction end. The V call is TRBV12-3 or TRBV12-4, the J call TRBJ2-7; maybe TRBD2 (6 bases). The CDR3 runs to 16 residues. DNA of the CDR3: TGTGCCAGCAGTTTAGAGGTTGGTAGCGGAACCTATGAGCAGTACTTC. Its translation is CASSLEVGSGTYEQYF.

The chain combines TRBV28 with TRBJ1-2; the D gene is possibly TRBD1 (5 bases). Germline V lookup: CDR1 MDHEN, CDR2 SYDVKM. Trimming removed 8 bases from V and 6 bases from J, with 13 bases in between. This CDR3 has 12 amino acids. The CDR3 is CASQRQRNGYTF. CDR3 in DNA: TGTGCCAGCCAACGACAGAGGAATGGCTACACCTTC.

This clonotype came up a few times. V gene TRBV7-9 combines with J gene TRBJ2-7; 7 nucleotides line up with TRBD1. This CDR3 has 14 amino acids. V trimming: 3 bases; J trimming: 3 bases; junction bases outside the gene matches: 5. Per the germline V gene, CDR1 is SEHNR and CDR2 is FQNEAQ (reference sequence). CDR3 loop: CASSFGTAIYEQYF. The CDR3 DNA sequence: TGTGCCAGCAGCTTCGGGACAGCCATCTACGAGCAGTACTTC.

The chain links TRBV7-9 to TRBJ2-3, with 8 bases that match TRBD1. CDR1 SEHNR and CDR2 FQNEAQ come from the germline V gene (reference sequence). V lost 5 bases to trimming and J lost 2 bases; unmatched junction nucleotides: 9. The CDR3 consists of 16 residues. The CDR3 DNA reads TGTGCCAGCAGCCCTGGACAGGGTTTCATCACAGATACGCAGTATTTT. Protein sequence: CASSPGQGFITDTQYF.

This chain's CDR3 is CASSGPGENIQYF. As DNA, the CDR3 is TGTGCCAGCAGCGGGCCAGGGGAAAACATTCAGTACTTC. The gene calls are TRBV12-3 or TRBV12-4 and TRBJ2-4; weak D call: TRBD1 (6 bases). V lost 6 bases, J lost 5 bases, and 11 bases lay in between. This CDR3 is built from 13 residues.

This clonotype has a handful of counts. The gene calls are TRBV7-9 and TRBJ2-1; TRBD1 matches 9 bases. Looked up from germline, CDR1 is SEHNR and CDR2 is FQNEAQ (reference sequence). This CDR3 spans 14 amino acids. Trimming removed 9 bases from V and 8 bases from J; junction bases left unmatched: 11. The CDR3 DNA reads TGTGCCAGTCTGGGGACAGGGTCGTGGGATGAGCAGTTCTTC. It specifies CASLGTGSWDEQFF.

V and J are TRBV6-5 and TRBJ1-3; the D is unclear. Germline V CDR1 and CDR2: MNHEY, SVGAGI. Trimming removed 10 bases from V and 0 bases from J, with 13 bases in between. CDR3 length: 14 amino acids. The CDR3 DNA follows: TGTGCCACCGGGAGGATGAACTCTGGAAACACCATATATTTT. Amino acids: CATGRMNSGNTIYF.

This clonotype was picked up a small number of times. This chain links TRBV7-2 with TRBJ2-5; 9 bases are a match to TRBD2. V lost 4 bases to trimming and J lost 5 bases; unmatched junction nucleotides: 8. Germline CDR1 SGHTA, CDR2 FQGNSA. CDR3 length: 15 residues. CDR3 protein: CASSSNAGGWETQYF. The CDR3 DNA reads TGTGCCAGCAGCTCCAACGCGGGGGGGTGGGAGACCCAGTACTTC.

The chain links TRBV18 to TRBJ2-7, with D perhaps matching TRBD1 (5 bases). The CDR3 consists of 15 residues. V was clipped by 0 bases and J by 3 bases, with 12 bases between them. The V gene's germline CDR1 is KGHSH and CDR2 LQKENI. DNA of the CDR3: TGTGCCAGCTCACCACCCAGGGCCGGAAGCTACGAGCAGTACTTC. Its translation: CASSPPRAGSYEQYF.

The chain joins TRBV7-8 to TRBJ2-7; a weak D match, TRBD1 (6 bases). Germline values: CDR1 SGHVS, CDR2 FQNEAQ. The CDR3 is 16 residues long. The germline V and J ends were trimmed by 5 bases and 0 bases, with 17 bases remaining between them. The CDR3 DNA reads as TGTGCCAGCAGCCCGTCGGGGCGGACAGACTCCTACGAGCAGTACTTC. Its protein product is CASSPSGRTDSYEQYF.

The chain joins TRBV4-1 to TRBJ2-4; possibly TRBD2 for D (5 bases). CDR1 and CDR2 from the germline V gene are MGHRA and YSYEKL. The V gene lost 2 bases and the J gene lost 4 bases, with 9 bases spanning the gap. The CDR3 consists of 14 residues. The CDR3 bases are TGCGCCAGCAGCCAATGGACGGGAAAAAACATTCAGTACTTC. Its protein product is CASSQWTGKNIQYF.

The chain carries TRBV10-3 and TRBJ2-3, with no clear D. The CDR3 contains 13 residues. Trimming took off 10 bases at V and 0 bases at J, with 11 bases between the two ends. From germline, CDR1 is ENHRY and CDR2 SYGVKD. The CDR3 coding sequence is TGTGCCACTAAGGACGCTAGCACAGATACGCAGTATTTT. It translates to CATKDASTDTQYF.

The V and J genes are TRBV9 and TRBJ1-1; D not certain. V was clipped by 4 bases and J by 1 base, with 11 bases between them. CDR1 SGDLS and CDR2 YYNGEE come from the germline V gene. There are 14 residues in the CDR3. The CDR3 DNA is TGTGCCAGCAGCATAGGGTTTCGGAACACTGAAGCTTTCTTT. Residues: CASSIGFRNTEAFF.

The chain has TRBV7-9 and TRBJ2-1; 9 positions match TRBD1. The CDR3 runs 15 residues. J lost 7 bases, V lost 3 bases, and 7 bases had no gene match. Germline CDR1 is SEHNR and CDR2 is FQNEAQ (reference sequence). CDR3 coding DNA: TGTGCCAGCAGCTTCCGGGACAGGGTATGGAATGAGCAGTTCTTC. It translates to CASSFRDRVWNEQFF. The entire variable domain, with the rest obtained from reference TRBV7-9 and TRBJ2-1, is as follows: DTGVSQNPRHKITKRGQNVTFRCDPISEHNRLYWYRQTLGQGPEFLTYFQNEAQLEKSRLLSDRFSAERPKGSFSTLEIQRTEQGDSAMYLCASSFRDRVWNEQFFGPGTRLTVL.

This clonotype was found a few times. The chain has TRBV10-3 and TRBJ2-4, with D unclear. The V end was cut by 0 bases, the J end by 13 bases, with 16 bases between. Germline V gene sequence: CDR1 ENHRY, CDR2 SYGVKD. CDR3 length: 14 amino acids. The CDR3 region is CAISESVGEKEQYF. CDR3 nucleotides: TGTGCCATCAGTGAGTCGGTGGGTGAGAAGGAGCAGTACTTC.

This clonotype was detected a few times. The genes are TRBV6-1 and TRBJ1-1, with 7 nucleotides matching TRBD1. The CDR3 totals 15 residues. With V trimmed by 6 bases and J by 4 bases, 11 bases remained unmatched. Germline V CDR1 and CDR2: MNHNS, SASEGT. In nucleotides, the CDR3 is TGTGCCAGCAGCCGATGGAGGGCAGGGGGCACTGAAGCTTTCTTT. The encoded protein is CASSRWRAGGTEAFF.

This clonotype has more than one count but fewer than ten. The CDR3 coding sequence is TGTGCCAGCAGTTTGCTAGACTCGGAGACCCAGTACTTC. Its translation is CASSLLDSETQYF. The chain combines TRBV27 with TRBJ2-5; no definite D call. V was trimmed by 3 bases and J by 5 bases, leaving 10 bases between them. Germline loops: CDR1 MNHEY, CDR2 SMNVEV (reference sequence). This CDR3 is 13 amino acids long.

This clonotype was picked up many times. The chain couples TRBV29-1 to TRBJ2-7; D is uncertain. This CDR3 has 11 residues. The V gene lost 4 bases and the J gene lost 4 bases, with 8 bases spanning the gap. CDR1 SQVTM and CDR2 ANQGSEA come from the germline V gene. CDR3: CSVVWGYEQYF. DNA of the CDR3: TGCAGCGTTGTGTGGGGTTACGAGCAGTACTTC.